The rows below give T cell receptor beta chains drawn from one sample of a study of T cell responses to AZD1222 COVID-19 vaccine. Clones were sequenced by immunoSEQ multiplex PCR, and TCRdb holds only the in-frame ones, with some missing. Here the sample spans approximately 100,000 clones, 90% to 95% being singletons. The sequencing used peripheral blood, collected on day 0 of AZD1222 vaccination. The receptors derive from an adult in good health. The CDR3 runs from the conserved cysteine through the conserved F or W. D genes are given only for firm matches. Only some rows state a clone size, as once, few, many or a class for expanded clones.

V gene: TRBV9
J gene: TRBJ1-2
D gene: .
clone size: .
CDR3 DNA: TGTGCCAGCAGTAAAGAATCGGACAGACTCTATGGCTACACCTTC
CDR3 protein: CASSKESDRLYGYTF

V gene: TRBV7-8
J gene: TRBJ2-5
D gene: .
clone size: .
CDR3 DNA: TGTGCCAGCAATCCAGTGGAGCAGGGTCGAGAGACCCAGTACTTC
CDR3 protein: CASNPVEQGRETQYF

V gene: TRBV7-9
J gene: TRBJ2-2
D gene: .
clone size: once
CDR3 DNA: TGTGCCAGCAGCTTTATCACCGGGGAGCTGTTTTTT
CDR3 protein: CASSFITGELFF

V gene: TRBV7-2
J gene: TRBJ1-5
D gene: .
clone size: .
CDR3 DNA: TGTGCCAGCAGCCCCCCATGGGGGGAACAGCCCCAGCATTTT
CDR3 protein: CASSPPWGEQPQHF

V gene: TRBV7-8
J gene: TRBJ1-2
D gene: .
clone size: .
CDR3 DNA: TGTGCCAGCAGCTCCCAGGGCCTTCAGAACTATGGCTACACCTTC
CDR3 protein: CASSSQGLQNYGYTF

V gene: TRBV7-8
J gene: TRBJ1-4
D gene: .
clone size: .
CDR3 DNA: TGTGCCAGCAGCCAAGCCCCAGGGAGGCATGAAAAACTGTTTTTT
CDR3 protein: CASSQAPGRHEKLFF

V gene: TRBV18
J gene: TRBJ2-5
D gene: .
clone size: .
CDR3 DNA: TGTGCCAGCTCGCTATTACCTCAACCAAGAGAGACCCAGTACTTC
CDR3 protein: CASSLLPQPRETQYF

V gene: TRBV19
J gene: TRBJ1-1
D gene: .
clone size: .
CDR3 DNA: TGTGCCAGTAGTATATCAGAGAACACTGAAGCTTTCTTT
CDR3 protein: CASSISENTEAFF

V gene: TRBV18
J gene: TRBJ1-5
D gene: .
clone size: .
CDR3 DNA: TGTGCCAGCTCACCACGGACGGATCAGCCCCAGCATTTT
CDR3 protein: CASSPRTDQPQHF

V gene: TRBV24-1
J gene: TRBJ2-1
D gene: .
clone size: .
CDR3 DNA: TGTGCCACCAGTGACTCCGCCTCCGTTCACAATGAGCAGTTCTTC
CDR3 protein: CATSDSASVHNEQFF

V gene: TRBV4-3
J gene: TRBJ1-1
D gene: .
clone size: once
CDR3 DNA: TGCGCCAGCAGCCAAGATCGGGCCGGGGCCACTGAAGCTTTCTTT
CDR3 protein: CASSQDRAGATEAFF

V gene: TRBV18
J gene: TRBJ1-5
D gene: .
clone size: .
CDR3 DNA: TGTGCCAGCTCACCACGAACAGGTTCTAATCAGCCCCAGCATTTT
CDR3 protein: CASSPRTGSNQPQHF

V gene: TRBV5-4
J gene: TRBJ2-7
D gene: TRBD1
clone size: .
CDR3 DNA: TGTGCCAGCAGCTTGGCAGGGACAGGGAAAGTCTACGAGCAGTACTTC
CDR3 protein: CASSLAGTGKVYEQYF

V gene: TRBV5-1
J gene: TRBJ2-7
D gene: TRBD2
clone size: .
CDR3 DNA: TGCGCCAGCAGCCCCGGGACTAGCGGCTACGAGCAGTACTTC
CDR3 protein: CASSPGTSGYEQYF

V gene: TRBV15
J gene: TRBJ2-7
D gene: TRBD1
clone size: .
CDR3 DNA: TGTGCCACCAGCAGAGAAACCAGGGGGCGTCCAACCTACGAGCAGTACTTC
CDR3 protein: CATSRETRGRPTYEQYF

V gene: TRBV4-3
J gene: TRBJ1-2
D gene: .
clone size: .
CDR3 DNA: TGCGCCAGCAGCCAAGATGATGGAGTCTATGGCTACACCTTC
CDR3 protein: CASSQDDGVYGYTF

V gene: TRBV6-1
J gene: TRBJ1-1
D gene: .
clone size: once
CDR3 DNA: TGTGCCAGCAGTGAACTGGGCAGAAACACTGAAGCTTTCTTT
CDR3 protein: CASSELGRNTEAFF

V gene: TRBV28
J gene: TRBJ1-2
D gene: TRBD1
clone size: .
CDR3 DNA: TGTGCCAGCAGTTTCAGGGGGGGTAACTATGGCTACACCTTC
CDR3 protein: CASSFRGGNYGYTF

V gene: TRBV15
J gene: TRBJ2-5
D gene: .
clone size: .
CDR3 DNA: TGTGCCACCAGCAGAGATTCGGTCTTAAACGTTTGGGAGACCCAGTACTTC
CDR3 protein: CATSRDSVLNVWETQYF

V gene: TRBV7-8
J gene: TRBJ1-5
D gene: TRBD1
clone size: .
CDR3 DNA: TGTGCCAGCACCGTCCTGACAGGGCTAGGGAATCAGCCCCAGCATTTT
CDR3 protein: CASTVLTGLGNQPQHF

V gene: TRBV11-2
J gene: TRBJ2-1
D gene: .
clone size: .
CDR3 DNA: TGTGCCAGCCGCCCCGGGCCCTACAATGAGCAGTTCTTC
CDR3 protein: CASRPGPYNEQFF

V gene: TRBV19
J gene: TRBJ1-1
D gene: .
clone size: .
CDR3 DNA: TGTGCCAGTAGTATACAGGGCAGGAACACTGAAGCTTTCTTT
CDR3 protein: CASSIQGRNTEAFF

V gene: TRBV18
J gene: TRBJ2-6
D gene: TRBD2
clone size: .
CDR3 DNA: TGTGCCAGCTCACCTTCGGGGGGACCCGTCTCTGGGGCCAACGTCCTGACTTTC
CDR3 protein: CASSPSGGPVSGANVLTF

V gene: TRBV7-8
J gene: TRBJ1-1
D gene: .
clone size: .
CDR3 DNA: TGTGCCAGCAGCGAGTTTTTCACGAACACTGAAGCTTTCTTT
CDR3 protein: CASSEFFTNTEAFF

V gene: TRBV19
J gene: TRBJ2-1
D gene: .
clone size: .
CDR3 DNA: TGTGCCAGTAACCCTTCTGGACTGGCTTCCTACAATGAGCAGTTCTTC
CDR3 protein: CASNPSGLASYNEQFF

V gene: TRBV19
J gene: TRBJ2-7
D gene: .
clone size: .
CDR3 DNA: TGTGCCAGTTCTCAGGGGTATCCACCTCTCACCTACGAGCAGTACTTC
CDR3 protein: CASSQGYPPLTYEQYF

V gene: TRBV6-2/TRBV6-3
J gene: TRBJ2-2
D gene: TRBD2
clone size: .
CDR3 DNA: TGTGCCAGCAGTACTCCGGCTTCGAGCGGGACGAGCGGGGAGCTGTTTTTT
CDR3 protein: CASSTPASSGTSGELFF

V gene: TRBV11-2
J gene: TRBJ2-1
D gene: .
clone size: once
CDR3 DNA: TGTGCCAGCAGCTCAGGCCGCGTTAATGAGCAGTTCTTC
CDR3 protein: CASSSGRVNEQFF

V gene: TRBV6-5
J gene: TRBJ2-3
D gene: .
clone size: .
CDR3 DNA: TGTGCCAGCAGTTACTCACGCCCGGCAGATACGCAGTATTTT
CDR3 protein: CASSYSRPADTQYF

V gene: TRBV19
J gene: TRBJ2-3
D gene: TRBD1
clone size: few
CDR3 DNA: TGTGCCAGTAGTAAAGGACAGGGGGCAGATACGCAGTATTTT
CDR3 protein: CASSKGQGADTQYF

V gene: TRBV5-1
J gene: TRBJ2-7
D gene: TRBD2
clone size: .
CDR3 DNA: TGCGCCAGCAGCCCGGATCCGGGACTAGCGGCCGAGCAGTACTTC
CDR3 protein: CASSPDPGLAAEQYF

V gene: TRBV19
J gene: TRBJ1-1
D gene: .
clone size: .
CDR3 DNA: TGTGCCAGTAGTATTAACGGTGCACAGATGAACACTGAAGCTTTCTTT
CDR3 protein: CASSINGAQMNTEAFF

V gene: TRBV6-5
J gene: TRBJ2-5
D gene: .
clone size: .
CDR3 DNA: TGTGCCAGCGATTCCGAAAGGACGCGTTTAGAGACCCAGTACTTC
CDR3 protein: CASDSERTRLETQYF

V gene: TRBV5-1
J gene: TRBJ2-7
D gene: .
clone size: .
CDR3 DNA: TGCGCCAGCAGCTTGACCGGGACAATTTACGAGCAGTACTTC
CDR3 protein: CASSLTGTIYEQYF

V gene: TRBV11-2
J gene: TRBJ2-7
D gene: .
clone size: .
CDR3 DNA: TGTGCCAGCAGCCCGACAGCGGGCTACGAGCAGTACTTC
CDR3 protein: CASSPTAGYEQYF

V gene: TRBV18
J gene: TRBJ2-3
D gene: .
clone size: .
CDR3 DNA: TGTGCCAGCTCACGGGACAGTGGGGGGACAGATACGCAGTATTTT
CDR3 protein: CASSRDSGGTDTQYF

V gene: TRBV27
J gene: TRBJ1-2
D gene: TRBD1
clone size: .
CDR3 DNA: TGTGCCAGCAGTTTAAATCCAGGGGGCGCCTCCCGCGGCTACACCTTC
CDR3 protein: CASSLNPGGASRGYTF

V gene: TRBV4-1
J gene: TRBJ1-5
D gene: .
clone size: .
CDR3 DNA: TGCGCCAGCAGCCAAGAACTGGCCATAAGAAATCAGCCCCAGCATTTT
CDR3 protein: CASSQELAIRNQPQHF

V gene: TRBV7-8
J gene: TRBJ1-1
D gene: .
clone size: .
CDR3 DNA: TGTGCCAGCAGTCCCGAGCGGGGCCTGAGGACTGAAGCTTTCTTT
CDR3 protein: CASSPERGLRTEAFF

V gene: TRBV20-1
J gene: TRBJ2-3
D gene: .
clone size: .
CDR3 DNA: TGCAGTGCTAGACTATCAGATACGCAGTATTTT
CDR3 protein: CSARLSDTQYF

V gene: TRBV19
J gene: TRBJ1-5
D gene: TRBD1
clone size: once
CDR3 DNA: TGTGCCAGTAGTATTCGACCGATCGGGACAGGGGGAATATGGGGCAATCAGCCCCAGCATTTT
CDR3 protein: CASSIRPIGTGGIWGNQPQHF

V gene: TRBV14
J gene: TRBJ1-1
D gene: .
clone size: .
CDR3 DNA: TGTGCCAGCAGCAATTCCCCGCTTACTGAAGCTTTCTTT
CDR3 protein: CASSNSPLTEAFF

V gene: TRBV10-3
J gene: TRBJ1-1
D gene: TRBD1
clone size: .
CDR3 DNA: TGTGCCATCAGTGCGGGACAGGTTAACACTGAAGCTTTCTTT
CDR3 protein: CAISAGQVNTEAFF

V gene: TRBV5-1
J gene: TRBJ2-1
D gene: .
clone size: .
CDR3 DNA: TGCGCCAGCAGCTTGGCCTCGGCGGGGTCCTACAATGAGCAGTTCTTC
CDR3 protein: CASSLASAGSYNEQFF

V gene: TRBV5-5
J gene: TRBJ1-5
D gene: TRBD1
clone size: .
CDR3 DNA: TGTGCCAGCAGCCTTGGACAGGGGTATCAGCCCCAGCATTTT
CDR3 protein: CASSLGQGYQPQHF

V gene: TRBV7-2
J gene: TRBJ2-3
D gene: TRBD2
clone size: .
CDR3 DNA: TGTGCCAGCAGCTCGATAGCGGGAACCACAGATACGCAGTATTTT
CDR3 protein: CASSSIAGTTDTQYF

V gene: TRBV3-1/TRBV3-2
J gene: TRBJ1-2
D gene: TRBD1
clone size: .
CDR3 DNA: TGTGCCAGCAGCCAAGGGACAGGGGTTAATGGCTACACCTTC
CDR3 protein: CASSQGTGVNGYTF

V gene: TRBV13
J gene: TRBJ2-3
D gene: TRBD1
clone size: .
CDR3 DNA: TGTGCCAGCAGCTTAGAGACAGGGGCTCTAGATACGCAGTATTTT
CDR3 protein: CASSLETGALDTQYF

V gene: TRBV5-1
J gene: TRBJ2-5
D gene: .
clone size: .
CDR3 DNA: TGCGCCAGCAGCCCCCCGGAGGCGGGGAAAGAGACCCAGTACTTC
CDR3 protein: CASSPPEAGKETQYF

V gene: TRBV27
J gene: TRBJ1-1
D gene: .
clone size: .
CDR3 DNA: TGTGCCAGCAAGAGGGCTCGGGCTTTGAACACTGAAGCTTTCTTT
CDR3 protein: CASKRARALNTEAFF

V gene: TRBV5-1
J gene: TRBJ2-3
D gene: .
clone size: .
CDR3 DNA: TGCGCCAGCAGCTTGGGGGGCAGAGACACAGATACGCAGTATTTT
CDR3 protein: CASSLGGRDTDTQYF

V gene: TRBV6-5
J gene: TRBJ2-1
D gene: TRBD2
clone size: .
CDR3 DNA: TGTGCCAGCAGCCCCACGCCCGGACTAGCGGGAGGGTATTTCTTC
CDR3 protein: CASSPTPGLAGGYFF

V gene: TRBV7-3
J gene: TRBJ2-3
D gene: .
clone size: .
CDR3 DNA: TGTGCCAGCAGCCTGTCGGGAACCACAGATACGCAGTATTTT
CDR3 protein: CASSLSGTTDTQYF

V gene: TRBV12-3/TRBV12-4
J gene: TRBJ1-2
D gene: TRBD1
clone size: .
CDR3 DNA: TGTGCCAGCAGCCCCGGGACAGGGACTGGCTACACCTTC
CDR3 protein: CASSPGTGTGYTF

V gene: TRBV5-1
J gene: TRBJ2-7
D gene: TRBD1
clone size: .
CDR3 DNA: TGCGCCAGCAGCATCCTACAGGGGGATGGCTACGAGCAGTACTTC
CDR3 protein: CASSILQGDGYEQYF

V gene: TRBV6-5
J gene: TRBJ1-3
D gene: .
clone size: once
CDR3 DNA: TGTGCCAGCAGCTTAAGTTCGGCAGGGGGAAACACCATATATTTT
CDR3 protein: CASSLSSAGGNTIYF

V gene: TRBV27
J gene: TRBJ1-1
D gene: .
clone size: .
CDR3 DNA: TGTGCCAGCAGTTTAAAAAGACAAAATGAAGCTTTCTTT
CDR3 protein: CASSLKRQNEAFF